This T cell receptor (beta chain) derives from a study of identical twins. The study, taken as a whole, reports: The abundant beta clonotypes from cord blood had fewer insertions, and memory repertoires had none of this.

Turning to this clonotype: As yet, its antigen is unknown.

One entry per CDR3 protein, called by TCRdb with MiXCR from the 5' RACE reads. This sample has 550,000 to 800,000 distinct CDR3 sequences, with just over 7% found just once. Among all donors, each was a healthy Caucasian. Trimming removed 4 bases from V and 1 base from J, with 12 bases in between. CDR3 size: 14 residues. Germline assignment: CDR1 SQVTM and CDR2 ANQGSEA. The same data also contributed to another study, on yellow fever vaccine responses in identical twins.

The source is a woman aged 18-29 years in good health. Source material: PBMCs. J is TRBJ2-3 and V is TRBV29-1; tentatively, D is TRBD1 or TRBD2 (6 bases each). The chain's CDR3 is CSVAGAGGTDTQYF. The CDR3 nucleotides read TGCAGCGTTGCGGGGGCCGGAGGCACAGATACGCAGTATTTT.